This T cell receptor (beta chain) was captured by sequencing in a study of monozygotic twins with inflammatory bowel disease. The germline V gene encodes CDR1 SGDLS and CDR2 YYNGEE. CDR3 length: 15 residues. Following a re-call of the 5' RACE reads, TCRdb has one entry per CDR3 protein and lacks DNA. Its table records over 130,000 distinct CDR3 sequences. This chain connects TRBV9 to TRBJ1-6. The source of this sequence is a human donor with ulcerative colitis or Crohn's disease, or a healthy co-twin of an affected twin (not recorded which). Sequencing used blood. CDR3 region: CASSLTGLPNSPLHF.